The 14 T cell receptor beta chains presented below share a single source sample, sequenced in a study of blood T cells in healthy people across ages. Together with a sample-barcoded 5' primer, a J-beta primer mix was included in a second PCR lasting about 6 to 11 cycles. TCRdb reanalysed the 5' RACE reads using MiXCR and keeps one entry per CDR3 protein. The table shows roughly 800,000 distinct CDR3 sequences, with 58% occurring only once. Sequencing was done on a sample of blood. These receptors came from a man aged 25 to 45 in good health.

The rearrangement links TRBV20-1 to TRBJ2-7; 7 positions agree with TRBD1. Germline V gene lookup returns CDR1 DFQATT and CDR2 SNEGSKA (reference sequence). This CDR3 is 13 amino acids long. The V and J ends lost 3 bases and 2 bases, in that order; junction bases with no gene match: 4. The CDR3 nucleotides read TGCAGTGCTAGGCCGGGACAGACCTACGAGCAGTACTTC. Residues: CSARPGQTYEQYF.

This chain joins TRBV7-6 and TRBJ2-5, with no clear D. This CDR3 is 14 amino acids long. Deletions cut 5 bases from V and 5 bases from J, with 15 bases between. Germline V CDR1 and CDR2: SGHVS, FNYEAQ. Written as DNA, the CDR3 is TGTGCCAGCAGCACCCTTGAGGACCGGGAGACCCAGTACTTC. Protein: CASSTLEDRETQYF.

This rearrangement joins TRBV6-6 to TRBJ2-3; TRBD2 might be the D (5 bases). The CDR3 has 13 amino acids. Trimming took off 8 bases at V and 5 bases at J, with 14 bases between the two ends. From germline, CDR1 is MNHNY and CDR2 SVGAGI (reference sequence). The CDR3 DNA sequence: TGTGCCAGCGGGGTGTCCGGGGAAGATACGCAGTATTTT. Translated, it gives CASGVSGEDTQYF.

The chain combines TRBV5-1 with TRBJ2-1, with D unresolved. Per the germline V gene, CDR1 is SGHRS and CDR2 is YFSETQ. Deletions cut 5 bases from V and 3 bases from J, with 24 bases between. The CDR3 loop spans 18 amino acids. In nucleotides, the CDR3 is TGCGCCAGCAGACAGCTTTCAGGCCTCCCCGCCCACTACAATGAGCAGTTCTTC. Its protein product is CASRQLSGLPAHYNEQFF.

The chain uses TRBV29-1 and TRBJ1-1; tentative D call: TRBD1 (5 bases). Trimming removed 4 bases from V and 6 bases from J, with 9 bases in between. The CDR3 has 11 amino acids. CDR1 SQVTM and CDR2 ANQGSEA come from the germline V gene. In nucleotides, the CDR3 is TGCAGCGTTGTCACAGGTCCTGAAGCTTTCTTT. This sequence encodes CSVVTGPEAFF. Full variable domain (remainder filled in from reference TRBV29-1 and TRBJ1-1): SAVISQKPSRDICQRGTSLTIQCQVDSQVTMMFWYRQQPGQSLTLIATANQGSEATYESGFVIDKFPISRPNLTFSTLTVSNMSPEDSSIYLCSVVTGPEAFFGQGTRLTVV.

This clonotype has ten or more counts. This chain joins TRBV7-3 and TRBJ2-3; the D gene is possibly TRBD2 (6 bases). Between the trimmed V and J ends, which lost 5 bases and 1 base, there was a span of 10 bases. The germline V gene has CDR1 SGHTA and CDR2 FQGTGA. The CDR3 runs 14 residues. CDR3 nucleotide sequence: TGTGCCAGCAGCCCGGACTACCGCACAGATACGCAGTATTTT. Its protein is CASSPDYRTDTQYF.

The chain combines TRBV7-2 with TRBJ1-5; no reliable D call. CDR3 length equals 16 residues. Germline V gene lookup returns CDR1 SGHTA and CDR2 FQGNSA. The germline V and J ends were trimmed by 6 bases and 0 bases, with 15 bases remaining between them. In DNA form, the CDR3 reads TGTGCCAGCAGGGTTTCTGTGGACTATAGCAATCAGCCCCAGCATTTT. Protein product: CASRVSVDYSNQPQHF.

The chain joins TRBV18 to TRBJ2-7, with TRBD1 matching 10 bases. The CDR3 loop spans 14 amino acids. J was trimmed by 6 bases and V by 3 bases; bases with no gene match: 5. Germline V gene lookup returns CDR1 KGHSH and CDR2 LQKENI. CDR3 sequence (DNA): TGTGCCAGCTCACCTGGGACAGGGGAAGGCGAGCAGTACTTC. It codes for CASSPGTGEGEQYF.

Comments on this clonotype: Just one base apart from a much larger clone, this may be a read error. The chain is built from TRBV20-1 and TRBJ1-4; tentatively, D is TRBD1 (6 bases). This CDR3 has 13 amino acids. CDR1 and CDR2 (germline): DFQATT, SNEGSKA (reference sequence). The CDR3 sequence is CSAPGVTKEKLFF. The DNA of the CDR3 is TGCAGTGCTCCAGGGGTAACTAAGGAAAAACTGTTTTTT.

The V and J genes are TRBV20-1 and TRBJ2-3, with 9 bases fitting TRBD2. CDR3 length: 16 amino acids. Germline loops: CDR1 DFQATT, CDR2 SNEGSKA (reference sequence). V shed 1 base and J 4 bases; nucleotides not matched to a gene: 9. The chain's CDR3 is CSARAGGSGGADTQYF. In DNA form, the CDR3 reads TGCAGTGCTAGAGCCGGGGGTAGCGGGGGTGCAGATACGCAGTATTTT.

This clonotype was seen a few times. The CDR3 spells CASSYDRRNQPQHF. The CDR3 DNA reads as TGTGCCAGCAGTTACGACAGGCGGAATCAGCCCCAGCATTTT. This chain uses TRBV6-2 or TRBV6-3 with TRBJ1-5; tentative D call: TRBD1 (6 bases). The CDR3 has 14 amino acids. The germline gives CDR1 MNHEY, CDR2 SVGEGT. Deletions cut 2 bases from V and 4 bases from J, with 9 bases between.

This clonotype was seen more than once but under ten times. DNA for the CDR3: TGCGCCAGCAGCCGTAAGGGGGACTATTGGAATGAGCAGTTCTTC. Amino acid sequence: CASSRKGDYWNEQFF. The genes are TRBV4-3 and TRBJ2-1; D possibly corresponds to TRBD2 (7 bases). CDR1 LGHNA and CDR2 YSLEER come from the germline V gene. Trimming pared 4 bases from V and 7 bases from J, leaving 17 bases between. This CDR3 contains 15 residues.

The chain couples TRBV29-1 to TRBJ1-2; no clear D. The V gene's germline CDR1 is SQVTM and CDR2 ANQGSEA. This CDR3 is 13 amino acids long. V dropped 6 bases and J dropped 0 bases, with 11 bases sitting between them. CDR3 loop: CSVPDLTNYGYTF. The CDR3 bases are TGCAGCGTCCCGGACTTAACTAACTATGGCTACACCTTC.

CDR3 region: CASSPPDGGSYNEQFF. CDR3 sequence (DNA): TGTGCCAGCAGCCCCCCAGACGGGGGCAGTTACAATGAGCAGTTCTTC. The chain couples TRBV7-6 to TRBJ2-1; either TRBD1 or TRBD2 may fit D (6 bases each). This CDR3 spans 16 amino acids. Germline V gene lookup returns CDR1 SGHVS and CDR2 FNYEAQ. V was clipped by 5 bases and J by 4 bases, with 18 bases between them.